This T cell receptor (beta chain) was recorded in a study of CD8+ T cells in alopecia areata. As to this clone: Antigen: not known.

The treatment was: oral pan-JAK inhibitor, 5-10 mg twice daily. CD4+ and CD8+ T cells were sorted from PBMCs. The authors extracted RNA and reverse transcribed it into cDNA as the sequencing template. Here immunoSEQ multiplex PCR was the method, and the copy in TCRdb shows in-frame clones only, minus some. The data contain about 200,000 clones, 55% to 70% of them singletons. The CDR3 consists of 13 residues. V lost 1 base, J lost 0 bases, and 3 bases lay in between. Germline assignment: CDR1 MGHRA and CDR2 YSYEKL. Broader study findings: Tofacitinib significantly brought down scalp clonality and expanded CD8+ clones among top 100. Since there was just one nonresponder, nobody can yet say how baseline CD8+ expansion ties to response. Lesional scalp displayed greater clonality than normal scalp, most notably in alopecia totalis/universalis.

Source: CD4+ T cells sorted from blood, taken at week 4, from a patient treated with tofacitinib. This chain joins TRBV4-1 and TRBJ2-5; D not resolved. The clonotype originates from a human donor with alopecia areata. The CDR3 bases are TGCGCCAGCAGCCAAGGGTACCAAGAGACCCAGTACTTC. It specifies CASSQGYQETQYF.